Each of the 23 T cell receptor beta chains below was sequenced from the same sample in a study of shared clonotypes between healthy human individuals. The assay was immunoSEQ multiplex PCR, and TCRdb's table has in-frame clones only and misses some. The repertoire consists of fewer than 1 million clones, with roughly 96% occurring once and the leading ten covering less than 0.3%. Terminally differentiated effector memory CD45RA+ cells were excluded from the naive CD8 cells, which were CD45RO-negative and positively selected for CCR7. The source material was naive CD8+ T cells sorted from blood. All receptors come from a man aged 25-45 years in good health.

The V gene is TRBV9, the J gene TRBJ2-1, with D possibly matching TRBD1 (6 bases). V lost 4 bases, J lost 6 bases, and 11 bases lay in between. Per the germline V gene, CDR1 is SGDLS and CDR2 is YYNGEE. The CDR3 sequence is 13 residues long. CDR3 protein: CASSTPGVNEQFF. The CDR3 nucleotides are TGTGCCAGCAGCACCCCAGGGGTCAATGAGCAGTTCTTC.

The chain has TRBV27 and TRBJ1-4; a possible D gene is TRBD1 (5 bases). V lost 3 bases and J 7 bases, leaving 33 bases between the germline ends. The CDR3 is made up of 21 amino acids. Germline V gene lookup returns CDR1 MNHEY and CDR2 SMNVEV (reference sequence). As DNA, the CDR3 is TGTGCCAGCAGTTTTTGGGATCCGACCGGGACCCACGAAATAATTGGTGAAAAACTGTTTTTT. It encodes CASSFWDPTGTHEIIGEKLFF.

The chain couples TRBV29-1 to TRBJ1-3; no clear D gene. This CDR3 region has 12 residues. CDR1 SQVTM and CDR2 ANQGSEA come from the germline V gene. V was shortened by 5 bases and J by 7 bases, with 12 bases between the two germline ends. The CDR3 is CSVRGSANTIYF. The DNA for the CDR3 is TGCAGCGTTAGAGGTTCCGCCAACACCATATATTTT.

The chain uses TRBV9 and TRBJ2-1; TRBD2 matches 14 bases. Germline V CDR1 and CDR2: SGDLS, YYNGEE. The length of the CDR3 is 16 residues. J lost 8 bases, V lost 8 bases, and 12 bases had no gene match. CDR3: CASGRLAGGHVDEQFF. The DNA of the CDR3 is TGTGCCAGTGGTAGACTAGCGGGAGGGCATGTGGATGAGCAGTTCTTC.

V and J are TRBV4-3 and TRBJ1-4; 10 nucleotides match TRBD1. This CDR3 comprises 15 residues. Germline CDR1 is LGHNA and CDR2 is YSLEER. Unmatched junction bases numbered 9, after V lost 4 bases and J lost 10 bases. The CDR3 sequence: CASSRSGTGEGKLFF. The CDR3 coding sequence is TGCGCCAGCAGCCGATCCGGGACAGGGGAAGGAAAACTGTTTTTT.

Comment on this clone: This is likely an artifact of a read error, given a far larger clone one base away. The CDR3, as DNA: TGTGCCAGCAGTTTCGACTCCTACGAGCAGTACTTC. The encoded protein is CASSFDSYEQYF. The chain links TRBV28 to TRBJ2-7; D is uncertain. Trimming removed 3 bases at V and 0 bases at J, with 3 bases between. CDR1 is MDHEN, CDR2 SYDVKM, per germline. The CDR3 has 12 residues.

The chain is built from TRBV6-5 and TRBJ2-1; D is undetermined. The CDR3 sequence is 14 residues long. The V gene's germline CDR1 is MNHEY and CDR2 SVGAGI. V dropped 5 bases and J dropped 0 bases, with 8 bases sitting between them. The CDR3 nucleotides are TGTGCCAGCAGTACTACCAGCTCCTACAATGAGCAGTTCTTC. Translating gives CASSTTSSYNEQFF.

The V call is TRBV15, the J call TRBJ2-7; no clear D gene. Trimming cost V 4 bases and J 0 bases, with 7 bases left between them. The germline V gene encodes CDR1 LNHNV and CDR2 YYDKDF (reference sequence). There are 13 residues in the CDR3. The CDR3 nucleotides read TGTGCCACCAGCATTTTCAACTCCTACGAGCAGTACTTC. Its translation is CATSIFNSYEQYF.

This chain uses TRBV27 with TRBJ2-2; TRBD1 is a possible D gene (6 bases). V was trimmed by 5 bases and J by 1 base, leaving 14 bases between them. This CDR3 has 16 residues. Germline CDR1 reads MNHEY; CDR2 reads SMNVEV (reference sequence). The CDR3 region is CASSQPTGMNTGELFF. The CDR3 coding sequence is TGTGCCAGCAGTCAACCGACAGGAATGAACACCGGGGAGCTGTTTTTT.

The V gene is TRBV4-1, the J gene TRBJ2-7; 7 bases line up with TRBD2. The ends lost 1 base at V and 4 bases at J; junction bases unmatched: 7. There are 15 residues in the CDR3. Germline CDR1 reads MGHRA; CDR2 reads YSYEKL. The CDR3 spells CASSQGAVGGYEQYF. CDR3 coding DNA: TGCGCCAGCAGCCAAGGAGCGGTCGGGGGGTACGAGCAGTACTTC.

CDR3 sequence reads: CASSLLNRVQKGLTDTQYF. CDR3 DNA: TGTGCCAGCAGCTTGCTTAACAGGGTTCAGAAGGGCCTTACAGATACGCAGTATTTT. The chain recombines TRBV7-2 with TRBJ2-3; D is possibly TRBD1 (6 bases). V dropped 3 bases and J dropped 3 bases, with 25 bases sitting between them. Looked up from germline, CDR1 is SGHTA and CDR2 is FQGNSA. The CDR3 contains 19 residues.

In the case of this clone: Within the sample, other DNA sequences also encode this same CDR3. The gene calls are TRBV9 and TRBJ2-3, with D unresolved. The germline gives CDR1 SGDLS, CDR2 YYNGEE. Trimming stripped 2 bases from V and 0 bases from J, with 4 bases between. This CDR3 comprises 13 residues. The CDR3 is CASSVLSTDTQYF. The CDR3 DNA is TGTGCCAGCAGCGTTCTCAGCACAGATACGCAGTATTTT.

CDR3 sequence reads: CASSLEGSDPEQFF. The DNA for the CDR3 is TGTGCCAGCAGCTTAGAAGGTTCAGATCCGGAGCAGTTCTTC. This rearrangement joins TRBV11-2 to TRBJ2-1, with D uncertain. Per the germline V gene, CDR1 is SGHAT and CDR2 is FQNNGV. Trimming cost V 0 bases and J 10 bases, with 13 bases left between them. The CDR3 extends over 14 amino acids.

J is TRBJ2-1 and V is TRBV27; 9 bases agree with TRBD2. V was clipped by 3 bases and J by 6 bases; unmatched bases: 6. CDR1 and CDR2 (germline): MNHEY, SMNVEV (reference sequence). The CDR3 is 15 amino acids. The CDR3 nucleotides are TGTGCCAGCAGTTTTTTAGCGGGAGTTGTCAATGAGCAGTTCTTC. It yields the protein CASSFLAGVVNEQFF.

About this clone: The sample has other DNA sequences that encode this CDR3 too. V usage is TRBV29-1 and J usage is TRBJ1-1, with D hard to call. Between the trimmed V and J ends, which lost 1 base and 0 bases, there was a span of 0 bases. Germline values: CDR1 SQVTM, CDR2 ANQGSEA. There are 11 residues in the CDR3. The CDR3 coding sequence is TGCAGCGTTGAAGTGAACACTGAAGCTTTCTTT. This codes for CSVEVNTEAFF.

The genes are TRBV7-2 and TRBJ2-2, with 7 bases fitting TRBD1. The V segment lost 5 bases and the J segment 8 bases; nucleotides outside the gene matches: 8. The germline gives CDR1 SGHTA, CDR2 FQGNSA. The CDR3 runs to 14 residues. The CDR3 bases are TGTGCCAGCAGCCAGACAGGGTTAGGTGGGGAGCTGTTTTTT. Protein: CASSQTGLGGELFF.

This chain connects TRBV9 to TRBJ2-7; 7 nucleotides agree with TRBD2. The CDR3 loop spans 16 amino acids. V dropped 4 bases and J dropped 1; count of bases not matched to a gene: 11. Germline values: CDR1 SGDLS, CDR2 YYNGEE. The CDR3 nucleotides read TGTGCCAGCAGCCCCTCCCTAGCGGCCGTTTCCTACGAGCAGTACTTC. Protein: CASSPSLAAVSYEQYF.

The rearrangement links TRBV25-1 to TRBJ1-1; tentative D call: TRBD1 (5 bases). Per the germline V gene, CDR1 is MGHDK and CDR2 is SYGVNS. The CDR3 contains 12 residues. The germline V and J ends were trimmed by 8 bases and 4 bases, with 11 bases remaining between them. CDR3 in DNA: TGTGCCAGCTCATCGGGGCTCACTGAAGCTTTCTTT. Translating it yields CASSSGLTEAFF.

This chain joins TRBV9 and TRBJ2-3; TRBD1 agrees at 10 bases. With V trimmed by 0 bases and J by 2 bases, 3 bases remained unmatched. Germline lookup yields CDR1 SGDLS and CDR2 YYNGEE. The length of the CDR3 is 16 residues. CDR3 region: CASSVGRQGATDTQYF. For the CDR3, the DNA is TGTGCCAGCAGCGTAGGGAGACAGGGGGCCACAGATACGCAGTATTTT.

V usage is TRBV27 and J usage is TRBJ2-7; D might be TRBD2 (5 bases). Deletions cut 4 bases from V and 1 base from J, with 8 bases between. This CDR3 contains 13 residues. The germline V gene encodes CDR1 MNHEY and CDR2 SMNVEV (reference sequence). CDR3: CASSYRESYEQYF. CDR3 in DNA: TGTGCCAGCAGTTACCGGGAATCCTACGAGCAGTACTTC.

The CDR3 nucleotides read TGTGCCAGCAGCCCTCGTGCGGGAGCAGGGGAGACCCAGTACTTC. This encodes CASSPRAGAGETQYF. The chain recombines TRBV9 with TRBJ2-5; TRBD2 aligns across 7 bases. The CDR3 is made up of 15 amino acids. Germline lookup yields CDR1 SGDLS and CDR2 YYNGEE. V gave up 4 bases and J gave up 5 bases; unmatched junction bases: 11.

The J gene is TRBJ1-1, the V gene TRBV27, with D uncertain. Trimming took off 6 bases at V and 2 bases at J, with 10 bases between the two ends. The CDR3 runs 13 residues. Germline CDR1 MNHEY, CDR2 SMNVEV (reference sequence). CDR3 in amino acids: CASSKDINTEAFF. The CDR3 nucleotides read TGTGCCAGCAGCAAAGACATTAACACTGAAGCTTTCTTT.

The rearrangement joins TRBV29-1 to TRBJ1-5; a weak D match, TRBD1 (5 bases). V was trimmed by 4 bases and J by 6 bases, leaving 10 bases between them. The CDR3 totals 12 residues. Per germline, CDR1 SQVTM and CDR2 ANQGSEA. In DNA, the CDR3 is TGCAGCGTTGCCAGGGCGGGTCAGCCCCAGCATTTT. Residues: CSVARAGQPQHF.